The TCR beta chain under discussion was sequenced for a study of long-term antiretroviral therapy in people with HIV. Study observations and caveats: Against controls, HIV repertoires showed narrower ranges of CDR3 length. Clones with expansion before ART led the repertoire at all time points.

An immunoSEQ assay, version v3.0, was performed at survey level. Sequenced by immunoSEQ multiplex PCR; TCRdb stores in-frame clones only, minus some. The sample has roughly 16,000 clones; about 81% are singletons. CDR3 length: 19 amino acids. V lost 7 bases and J 0 bases, leaving 25 bases between the germline ends. The germline V gene has CDR1 LNHDA and CDR2 SQIVND (reference sequence). This clone is medium-sized within its sample. The target antigen is unknown. Everyone in the study who had HIV was treated in the United States. The specimen was unsorted PBMCs, collected 0.3 years after starting antiretroviral therapy. The rearrangement links TRBV19 to TRBJ1-5, with a weak D call TRBD1 (5 bases). This clonotype originated in a man between 18 and 29 years old with HIV. CDR3 sequence: CASNSGVTEMRTSNQPQHF. In nucleotides, the CDR3 is TGTGCCAGTAACTCGGGGGTGACAGAGATGAGAACTAGCAATCAGCCCCAGCATTTT.